A single sample is the source of the 2 T cell receptor beta chains below, sequenced in a study of preoperative IRX-2 immunotherapy in early breast cancer. Repertoires were generated with immunoSEQ multiplex PCR, while TCRdb's copy carries only in-frame clones and drops some. The table includes about 5,600 clones, over 60% detected once. As for treatment: preoperative locoregional IRX-2 cytokine immunotherapy. The sequences come from tumor tissue, collected before IRX-2 immunotherapy. Every receptor here comes from a human donor with breast cancer.

This clone was observed a handful of times. V and J are TRBV19 and TRBJ1-2; a weak D match, TRBD1 (6 bases). In germline, CDR1 is LNHDA, CDR2 SQIVND (reference sequence). This CDR3 spans 16 amino acids. Trimming removed 4 bases from V and 4 bases from J, with 19 bases in between. CDR3 DNA: TGTGCCAGTAGTACCCCAGACAGGACCAGGAGCTATGGCTACACCTTC. Its protein is CASSTPDRTRSYGYTF.

This clone appeared a single time. The chain has TRBV29-1 and TRBJ1-4, with D unclear. Trimming removed 6 bases at V and 2 bases at J, with 10 bases between. The CDR3 is 13 residues long. The V gene's germline CDR1 is SQVTM and CDR2 ANQGSEA. The chain's CDR3 is CSVGSGTNEKLFF. CDR3 in DNA: TGCAGCGTAGGTTCGGGCACTAATGAAAAACTGTTTTTT.